This T cell receptor (beta chain) appears in the sequencing data of a study of CD8+CD57+ T cells in acquired aplastic anemia. It was genomic DNA that served as the template for profiling TCR beta VDJ and CDR3. TCRdb itself ran the reads through MiXCR, one entry per CDR3 protein. The sample has under 150,000 distinct CDR3 sequences; 40% are singletons. Germline V gene data show CDR1 as MNHNS and CDR2 as SASEGT. This CDR3 is built from 18 residues. Trimming shortened V by 6 bases and J by 2 bases, and 23 bases separated the two germline ends. The sequenced patients had an expansion of CD8+CD57+ cells seen by flow cytometry.

This receptor was identified in a human donor with aplastic anemia. V and J are TRBV6-1 and TRBJ1-5; unclear D gene. The sequencing sample was made of sorted CD4+, CD8+, or CD8+CD57+ T cells (not recorded which) from PBMCs. The CDR3 DNA is TGTGCCAGCAGCGAAAGAGGACTGCCCGTCCGAGGCAATCAGCCCCAGCATTTT. Residues: CASSERGLPVRGNQPQHF.